A single T cell receptor (beta chain) is shown here with its context. The antigen remains undetermined. Sequencing was at survey level. Data came from immunoSEQ multiplex PCR; TCRdb stores just in-frame clones and leaves some out. The sample consists of some 28,000 clones, more than 80% of them appearing once. Time point given: time of PML onset. Natalizumab-treated patients developed PML between roughly 16 and 60 months into natalizumab therapy. The sample is drawn from a study of multiple sclerosis patients with progressive multifocal leukoencephalopathy. Study results and limitations: Preferential TRBV-TRBJ pairings or common gene usage were not detected at PML. Clones expanded at PML were already present before and during natalizumab.

The CDR3 sequence is 16 residues long. Deletions cut 3 bases from V and 0 bases from J, with 16 bases between. The germline V gene encodes CDR1 SGHNT and CDR2 YYREEE (reference sequence). This material consisted of PBMCs, taken from a patient treated with natalizumab. The TCR originated in a woman aged 25-40 years with progressive multifocal leukoencephalopathy. The chain combines TRBV5-4 with TRBJ2-7; D is perhaps TRBD1 (6 bases). CDR3 amino acids: CASSSKTGFTSYEQYF. The CDR3 region has the DNA TGTGCCAGCAGCTCCAAGACAGGTTTCACCTCCTACGAGCAGTACTTC.